This T cell receptor (beta chain) came from a study of blood T cells in healthy people across ages. General study points: Greater diversity and more naive CD4+ cells were seen in long-lived donors than in aged donors.

The CDR3 totals 12 residues. Deletions cut 6 bases from V and 2 bases from J, with 2 bases between. Through a sample-barcoded 5' primer and a J-beta primer mix, a second PCR was run for roughly 7 to 11 cycles. TCRdb itself ran the 5' RACE reads through MiXCR, one entry per CDR3 protein. The sample has around 1,700,000 distinct CDR3 sequences, 28% seen once. This clonotype was recorded many times. What it binds is unknown. The rearrangement joins TRBV12-3 or TRBV12-4 to TRBJ2-6, with no clear D. This sequence originates from a woman younger than 45 in good health. Sequenced sample: blood. CDR3 sequence (DNA): TGTGCCAGCAGCCCTGGGGCCAACGTCCTGACTTTC. Translating gives CASSPGANVLTF.